These 9 T cell receptor beta chains originate from one sample sequenced in a study of OX40 agonist ivuxolimab in advanced cancers. The assay was immunoSEQ multiplex PCR, and TCRdb's table has in-frame clones only and misses some. The table records 50,000 to 75,000 clones, less than 90% of them present only once. Sequenced here: CD4+ or CD8+ T cells sorted from blood, sampled in a trial of the OX40 agonist ivuxolimab. The source is an adult with an advanced solid tumor such as melanoma, head and neck, liver or kidney cancer.

The genes are TRBV10-3 and TRBJ1-2, with D uncertain. Germline assignment: CDR1 ENHRY and CDR2 SYGVKD. The V gene lost 0 bases and the J gene lost 1 base, with 12 bases spanning the gap. This CDR3 contains 16 residues. CDR3 sequence reads: CAISESYQLYNYGYTF. Here the CDR3 DNA reads TGTGCCATCAGTGAGTCCTACCAGCTTTATAACTATGGCTACACCTTC.

The chain links TRBV19 to TRBJ1-2, with TRBD1 as a possible D gene (6 bases). The germline V gene has CDR1 LNHDA and CDR2 SQIVND (reference sequence). Trimming stripped 3 bases from V and 4 bases from J, with 12 bases between. This CDR3 has 14 residues. The CDR3 is CASSIDRTVYGYTF. The CDR3 DNA sequence: TGTGCCAGTAGTATTGACAGGACTGTCTATGGCTACACCTTC.

CDR3 protein: CASSEQGPNQPQHF. CDR3 nucleotide sequence: TGTGCCAGCAGTGAACAGGGCCCCAATCAGCCCCAGCATTTT. The chain is built from TRBV2 and TRBJ1-5, with a weak D call TRBD1 (5 bases). Trimming took 2 bases from V and 3 from J, leaving 8 bases between them. The CDR3 totals 14 residues. CDR1 is SNHLY, CDR2 FYNNEI, per germline.

The rearrangement links TRBV2 to TRBJ2-7; no definite D call. CDR1 SNHLY and CDR2 FYNNEI come from the germline V gene. The V end lost 5 bases, the J end lost 6 bases, and 20 bases lay between the germline ends. There are 15 residues in the CDR3. The CDR3 DNA reads as TGTGCCAGCAGTCCTACCCTAGGCCCCGCCGGCGAGCAGTACTTC. It encodes CASSPTLGPAGEQYF. The full variable domain, rest sourced from reference TRBV2 and TRBJ2-7, is EPEVTQTPSHQVTQMGQEVILRCVPISNHLYFYWYRQILGQKVEFLVSFYNNEISEKSEIFDDQFSVERPDGSNFTLKIRSTKLEDSAMYFCASSPTLGPAGEQYFGPGTRLTVT.

The chain combines TRBV5-1 with TRBJ2-5; D gene unclear. CDR1 is SGHRS, CDR2 YFSETQ, per germline. CDR3 size: 12 residues. V was pared by 0 bases and J by 5 bases, with 5 bases between. The CDR3 region is CASSLGLETQYF. The CDR3 DNA sequence: TGCGCCAGCAGCTTGGGCCTGGAGACCCAGTACTTC. The whole variable domain, remainder taken from reference TRBV5-1 and TRBJ2-5, is KAGVTQTPRYLIKTRGQQVTLSCSPISGHRSVSWYQQTPGQGLQFLFEYFSETQRNKGNFPGRFSGRQFSNSRSEMNVSTLELGDSALYLCASSLGLETQYFGPGTRLLVL.

The chain uses TRBV27 and TRBJ2-6, with 7 bases identical to TRBD2. Germline CDR1 MNHEY, CDR2 SMNVEV (reference sequence). This CDR3 spans 16 amino acids. V lost 7 bases and J lost 0; bases outside the gene matches: 6. CDR3 protein: CASTRGGGSGANVLTF. The CDR3 DNA follows: TGTGCCAGCACTCGTGGGGGGGGCTCTGGGGCCAACGTCCTGACTTTC.

This chain connects TRBV2 to TRBJ2-2; D gene uncertain. Trimming cost V 7 bases and J 1 base, with 13 bases left between them. This CDR3 region has 15 residues. Germline V gene sequence: CDR1 SNHLY, CDR2 FYNNEI. The CDR3 spells CASIDRTLNTGELFF. In DNA, the CDR3 is TGTGCCAGCATTGATAGGACCTTGAACACCGGGGAGCTGTTTTTT.

J is TRBJ2-5 and V is TRBV19; TRBD1 or TRBD2 may be the D gene (6 bases each). This CDR3 is built from 13 residues. The V gene's germline CDR1 is LNHDA and CDR2 SQIVND (reference sequence). Trimming pared 8 bases from V and 5 bases from J, leaving 15 bases between. CDR3 amino acids: CASGRGPWETQYF. The CDR3 coding sequence is TGTGCCAGTGGCCGGGGGCCGTGGGAGACCCAGTACTTC.

The V gene is TRBV28, the J gene TRBJ1-1; unclear D gene. V lost 5 bases, J lost 2 bases, and 9 bases lay in between. Germline V lookup: CDR1 MDHEN, CDR2 SYDVKM. This CDR3 is built from 13 residues. This CDR3 is CASSRTANTEAFF. DNA for the CDR3: TGTGCCAGCAGTCGGACGGCTAACACTGAAGCTTTCTTT. Together with reference TRBV28 and TRBJ1-1, the CDR3 gives the full variable domain: DVKVTQSSRYLVKRTGEKVFLECVQDMDHENMFWYRQDPGLGLRLIYFSYDVKMKEKGDIPEGYSVSREKKERFSLILESASTNQTSMYLCASSRTANTEAFFGQGTRLTVV.